Listed below are T cell receptor beta chains from one sample, sequenced in a study of OX40 agonist ivuxolimab in advanced cancers. Method: immunoSEQ multiplex PCR; TCRdb's copy keeps in-frame clones and lacks some. The table lists around 83,000 clones, around 85% of them singletons, with under 8% in the top ten. Specimen: CD4+ or CD8+ T cells sorted from blood, collected in a trial of the OX40 agonist ivuxolimab. The origin of the receptors is an adult with an advanced solid tumor such as melanoma, head and neck, liver or kidney cancer. Both conserved end residues are part of each CDR3. Each record gives: J gene, CDR3 length, clone size, V gene, CDR3 protein. Expanded clones get a size class; other rows say once, few or many, or leave the size out.

TRBJ1-4	14	-	TRBV9	CASCRGTGNEKLFF
TRBJ2-1	15	-	TRBV6-5	CASSRQAGRGLWQFF
TRBJ1-1	11	few	TRBV4-2	CASSLWGEAFF
TRBJ1-1	14	-	TRBV5-6	CASRGLGRQTEAFF
TRBJ1-6	18	-	TRBV13	CASSLKMLASSYNSPLHF
TRBJ1-1	15	-	TRBV27	CASSSPTAMNTEAFF
TRBJ1-1	13	-	TRBV19	CASFGQVRTEAFF
TRBJ2-5	14	-	TRBV11-2	CASSFFDGQETQYF
TRBJ1-1	14	-	TRBV19	CASSIRGDRTEAFF
TRBJ2-1	15	-	TRBV7-2	CASSLRLGGAHEQFF
TRBJ2-7	16	-	TRBV5-1	CASSFTPTDTDYEQYF
TRBJ2-5	16	-	TRBV5-8	CASSLGSRGTQETQYF
TRBJ2-7	12	-	TRBV30	CAWGTANGWGYF
TRBJ2-3	13	-	TRBV11-3	CASSRQGTDTQYF
TRBJ2-1	11	-	TRBV5-1	CASSSSNEQFF
TRBJ1-1	15	-	TRBV5-4	CASISLDGGNTEAFF
TRBJ2-1	14	-	TRBV30	CVASGGGRSNEQFF
TRBJ2-2	14	once	TRBV25-1	CASSEYLNTGELFF
TRBJ1-2	11	-	TRBV5-4	CASSLTGGYTF
TRBJ2-1	12	-	TRBV2	CASSPKGYEQFF
TRBJ2-7	11	-	TRBV7-9	CASSLHYEQYF
TRBJ1-3	18	-	TRBV6-4	CASSTVPDHGYSGNTIYF
TRBJ1-2	15	-	TRBV25-1	CASRGTGRANYGYTF
TRBJ2-7	14	-	TRBV11-2	CASSLIGTVREQYF
TRBJ1-6	16	-	TRBV11-3	CASSLSTASYNSPLHF
TRBJ1-1	10	-	TRBV19	CACRQVGTFF
TRBJ2-7	16	-	TRBV27	CASSLIPGQGNNEQYF
TRBJ2-1	13	-	TRBV5-1	CASSLELWNEQFF
TRBJ1-2	13	-	TRBV10-3	CAISDSYAYGYTF
TRBJ2-5	14	-	TRBV6-5	CASSRDSQERTQYF
TRBJ2-2	15	-	TRBV29-1	CSVGTSGGAAGELFF
TRBJ1-2	13	-	TRBV6-5	CASYNAGSYGYTF
TRBJ2-7	13	-	TRBV6-6	CASSYRGYDEQYF
TRBJ1-2	14	-	TRBV5-4	CASSVALAGYGYTF
TRBJ1-2	14	-	TRBV6-6	CASSYFGPFYGYTF
TRBJ1-1	15	-	TRBV5-1	CASSLFGGANAEAFF
TRBJ1-3	14	once	TRBV30	CAWSAGTAGDTIYF
TRBJ2-7	14	-	TRBV19	CASSRMGMDYEQYF
TRBJ2-1	13	-	TRBV29-1	CSVEVSSYNEQFF
TRBJ1-5	14	-	TRBV7-9	CASTGDTSNQPQHF
TRBJ2-1	16	once	TRBV15	CATSSLTSGRRNEQFF
TRBJ1-3	17	-	TRBV7-2	CASSSLAGVYSGNTIYF
TRBJ1-2	12	many	TRBV5-1	CASSLDDGGYTF
TRBJ1-6	14	medium-sized	TRBV30	CAADDGVGGSPLHF
TRBJ1-3	15	-	TRBV19	CASTSREFSGNTIYF